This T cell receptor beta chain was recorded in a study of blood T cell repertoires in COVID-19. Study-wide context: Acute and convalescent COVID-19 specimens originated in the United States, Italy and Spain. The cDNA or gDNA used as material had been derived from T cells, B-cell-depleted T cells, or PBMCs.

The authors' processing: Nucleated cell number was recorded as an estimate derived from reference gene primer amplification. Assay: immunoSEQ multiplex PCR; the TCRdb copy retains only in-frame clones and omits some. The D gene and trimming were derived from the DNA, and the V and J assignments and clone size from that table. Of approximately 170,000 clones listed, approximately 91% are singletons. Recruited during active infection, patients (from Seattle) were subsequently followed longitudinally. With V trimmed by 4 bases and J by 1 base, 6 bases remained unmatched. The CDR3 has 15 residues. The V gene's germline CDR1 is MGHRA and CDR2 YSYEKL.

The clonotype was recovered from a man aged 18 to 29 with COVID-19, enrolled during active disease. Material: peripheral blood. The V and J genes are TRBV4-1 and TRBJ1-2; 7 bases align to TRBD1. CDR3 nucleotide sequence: TGCGCCAGCAGCCGAGCACAGGGGCTTAACTATGGCTACACCTTC. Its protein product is CASSRAQGLNYGYTF.